This T cell receptor beta chain was recorded in a study of T cells in Graves' hyperthyroidism and ophthalmopathy (dated by TCRdb to the late 2010s). Notes on the research overall: Peripheral blood samples were taken at the time of initial diagnosis, prior to any treatment. Whether ophthalmopathy could be predicted prospectively was tested in an independent validation cohort made up of roughly 19 hyperthyroidism patients plus 17 patients who later progressed to ophthalmopathy. The 100 discovery patients were divided at random into training and test sets in a 7:3 ratio. In several Graves' hyperthyroidism patients, the study also compared T-cell repertoires from thyroid tissue with T-cell repertoires from blood. After blood sampling, hyperthyroidism patients were treated with methimazole at a starting dose of 30 mg daily, and ophthalmopathy patients were treated with high-dose intravenous methylprednisolone. To identify distinguishing TCR V-J signatures, a discovery cohort of about 100 patients was used, comprising some 45 with Graves' ophthalmopathy and some 60 with stable Graves' hyperthyroidism. According to the paper, TCR Vbeta CDR3 sequencing was carried out on approximately 140 peripheral blood samples, which came from some 41 ophthalmopathy, roughly 75 hyperthyroidism and roughly 17 progressor patients. Here is what the overall study found, with its caveats: Sample size was not statistically predetermined, and investigators were not blinded to group allocation. During validation, the model predicted progression to ophthalmopathy a median of approximately six months ahead of onset, with around 70% sensitivity and under 85% specificity. A 13 V-J signature model separated ophthalmopathy from stable hyperthyroidism, with just over 85% sensitivity and roughly 81% specificity in cross-validation and 80%/75% in testing. Blood samples also contained most of the expanded thyroid clonotypes (frequency above 0.001), which suggests that blood repertoires may reflect thyroid immune responses.

Amplification of TCR beta CDR3 regions was carried out from RNA transcripts. A first-round RT-PCR of the TCR CDR3 used the HTBI primer set with the Qiagen OneStep RT-PCR kit. A second multiplex PCR round built the libraries, followed by size selection and purification. Sequencing of the libraries was done on an Illumina HiSeq2000 using paired-end 100 bp reads. The authors' analysis ran thus. SOAPnuke was used to process the raw data, removing reads that contained adapters or uncalled bases, had a mean Phred below 15, or lacked an exact match to the constant primer or identifier. COPE v1.2.5 was used to merge high-quality paired reads, and clonotypes were defined as unique nucleotide sequences. MiTCR v1.1 was used to align the clonotypes against IMGT TRBV, TRBD and TRBJ reference segments. The analysis was restricted to V-J combinations with a frequency above 0.0001, which together covered around 99% of the repertoires. A TCS score was defined as the ratio between F50 (clonal expansion) and ExV (chaos), using BLOSUM62-based TCRdist between CDR3 peptides within each V-J. Welch's t-statistics and random forest reduced 514 V-J features to about 13, which were used in a naive Bayes classifier (R e1071). TCRdb reprocessed the public reads (quality trimming at Q25 with fastp, clone calling with MiXCR) and kept in-frame beta chains. Under each unique CDR3 protein, matching rows form one entry showing the most common genes and DNA. The authors' filters were not applied to this entry. Across this sample there are roughly 520,000 distinct CDR3 sequences, with less than 25% seen only once. The top ten hold roughly 12% of the sample.

Ophthalmopathy patients had moderately to severely active disease, with a Clinical Activity Score of 3 or more, a NOSPECS grade of 4 or more, and a disease duration of less than 3 months. Any patient with an uncontrolled infection, another autoimmune disease, pregnancy or lactation was excluded. Clinical symptoms, serum thyroxine and TRAb, thyroid ultrasound, and orbital computed tomography formed the basis for the diagnoses. PBMCs were separated from roughly 10 ml of fresh peripheral blood using Ficoll-Paque density gradient centrifugation. Trizol reagent was used to extract total RNA, and RNA quality was then checked on an Agilent 2100 Bioanalyzer. Many counts were recorded for this clonotype. Its antigen target is currently unknown. Per-nucleotide qualities are absent, and no much larger clonotype sits a single base away. Reading the germline V gene (reference sequence) gives CDR1 DFQATT and CDR2 SNEGSKA. The CDR3 covers 14 residues, taking in both the cysteine and the phenylalanine. The read is trimmed to its CDR3 DNA, 42 bases read in frame from base 1. The V end loses 5 bases and the J end loses 5 bases, and a stretch of 18 bases separates them.

This clonotype was sampled from a woman aged 30 to 39 with Graves' ophthalmopathy. What was sequenced was blood. The V and J genes are TRBV20-1 and TRBJ1-1, with a weak D call of TRBD1 (5 bases match). This receptor has the CDR3 CSARTSGGGTEAFF. The nucleotide sequence is given as TGCAGTGCTCGAACCTCCGGGGGGGGGACTGAAGCTTTCTTT.